This TCR beta chain is drawn from a study of shared clonotypes between healthy human individuals (dated by TCRdb to 2020 to 2021). General notes on the study: Two women and a few men aged 18 to 49 years were included in the cohort. The study deeply sequenced blood TCR repertoires of about 5 healthy adults to estimate repertoire size and the extent of clonotype sharing between individuals. To increase sequencing depth and limit assay-specific biases, TCR repertoire library preparation and sequencing were carried out by different laboratories using diverse techniques. Between about 0.85 and 10 billion PBMCs per donor were obtained by leukapheresis. What the research found in general, with its limitations: Pairwise subsampling led to the expectation that sequencing depth would affect the degree of clonotype sharing among donors. Only blood was sampled, and tissue TCR repertoires likely differ from those in blood. Because the study included only a small number of donors, the genetic and exposure-history diversity represented was limited.

The donors were healthy, HIV-negative adults with no recently reported acute infections or vaccinations. Every donor was a Caucasian adult residing in Nashville, Tennessee, USA. For unsorted samples, approximately 81 million PBMCs were counted, and genomic DNA was extracted using the QIAamp DNA Blood Mini kit. Blood was obtained by leukapheresis, after which PBMCs were separated by Ficoll-Histopaque density gradient centrifugation and cryopreserved in liquid nitrogen vapor phase. Using the deep immunoSEQ assay, multiplex PCR amplified TCR CDR3 regions from genomic DNA. Genomic DNA extracted from each cell subset was distributed evenly over all wells of several immunoSEQ 96-well plates, and each plate served as one replicate. Each replicate PCR for unsorted PBMC received about 310 ng genomic DNA, equal to tens of thousands of T cell genomes. Genomic DNA from unsorted PBMC was sequenced over ten immunoSEQ deep assay plates. Purified libraries were quantified with a Qubit 3.0 fluorometer, sized on a Bioanalyzer 2100, and re-quantified with the KAPA Library Quantification kit. A separate single-read 150-cycle Illumina NextSeq 550 flow cell was used to sequence each immunoSEQ 96-well plate. On the authors' methods: Because only junctional sequences without quality scores were contained in the immunoSEQ output, filtering matching that applied to full-length reads could not be performed. To assign V/J genes and CDR3, sequences were annotated using PyIR, a Python wrapper for IgBLAST v1.9, with IMGT germline references. Reads with weak V/J assignments (E-value above 1e-6), missing CDR3, stop codons, out-of-frame junctions, or ambiguous translated residues were removed. A V3J clonotype was defined by an identical inferred V gene, J gene, and CDR3 amino acid sequence. Percentage overlap between repertoires was computed as shared unique clonotypes divided by the size of the smaller repertoire. Repertoire richness was assessed with RTK rarefaction, the Chao1 estimator, and Recon v2.1 estimates of unobserved clonotypes. The clones in this table, taken by TCRdb from immuneACCESS, are in-frame only. Not every clone is retained; where verified, under half of the shortfall comes from an unresolved V gene, and the cause of the rest is unknown. V and J calls and clone size follow that table, whereas D and trimming were derived from the DNA. The sample data list about 470,000 clones, and about four fifths of these were observed just once. Of the sample, about 12% is held by the ten largest clones.

This clone was seen a few times. This receptor's antigen is unknown. Base qualities are not recorded, but no much larger clone differs from it by a single base. A distance of 8 bases separates the germline ends of V and J, which lose 1 base and 11 bases respectively. From the germline V gene, CDR1 is MGHDK and CDR2 is SYGVNS. Spanning cysteine to phenylalanine, the CDR3 consists of 11 amino acids. The only DNA kept is the CDR3, 33 bases in frame from the first base. The sample consisted of PBMCs. The sequence is built from TRBV25-1 and TRBJ1-1, and TRBD1 may be the D gene, going by 6 matching bases. This receptor was taken from a woman aged 40 to 50 in good health. Some clones in this sample may be carry-over from other donors' samples. CDR3 loop: CASSESGEAFF. The nucleotides read TGTGCCAGCAGTGAATCAGGGGAGGCTTTCTTT.